This T cell receptor beta chain emerged from a study of long-term antiretroviral therapy in people with HIV. This clone was seen more than once but under ten times. At the survey level, the v3.0 immunoSEQ assay was run. Sequencing used immunoSEQ multiplex PCR; TCRdb keeps in-frame clones, though not all of them. Of 26,000 or so clones detected, about 90% appear once; the ten largest clones hold approximately 0.99%. V was clipped by 4 bases and J by 4 bases, with 19 bases between them. This CDR3 is 16 amino acids long. CDR1 is LNHDA and CDR2 is SQIVND in the germline V gene (reference sequence). This sequence originates from a man aged 50-60 years with HIV. The chain recombines TRBV19 with TRBJ1-2; tentative D call: TRBD1 (5 bases). The specimen comprised unsorted PBMCs, sampled 2 years after starting antiretroviral therapy. The CDR3 loop is CASSKSGNPELYGYTF. The CDR3 bases are TGTGCCAGTAGTAAATCAGGGAACCCTGAGCTCTATGGCTACACCTTC. The full variable domain, with the rest looked up from reference TRBV19 and TRBJ1-2, is DGGITQSPKYLFRKEGQNVTLSCEQNLNHDAMYWYRQDPGQGLRLIYYSQIVNDFQKGDIAEGYSVSREKKESFPLTVTSAQKNPTAFYLCASSKSGNPELYGYTFGSGTRLTVV.